The 27 T cell receptor beta chains in this list originate from one sample, sequenced in a study of T cells in Graves' hyperthyroidism and ophthalmopathy. Regions amplified from RNA transcripts were the TCR beta CDR3 regions. The HTBI set primed first-round TCR CDR3 RT-PCR. TCRdb reprocessed the multiplex PCR reads with MiXCR, giving one entry per CDR3 protein. The sample records hundreds of thousands of distinct CDR3 sequences, less than 45% being singletons. The specimen sequenced was peripheral blood or thyroid tissue (not recorded which). These receptors were taken from an adult man with Graves' disease, either hyperthyroidism or ophthalmopathy (not recorded which).

This clonotype was found a few times. V usage is TRBV7-9 and J usage is TRBJ2-2, with TRBD2 identical over 9 bases. From germline, CDR1 is SEHNR and CDR2 FQNEAQ (reference sequence). V dropped 1 base and J dropped 6; count of bases not matched to a gene: 6. The CDR3 is made up of 16 amino acids. The CDR3 DNA reads as TGTGCCAGCAGCTTAGTAGCGGGAGTAAAGGCCGGGGAGCTGTTTTTT. It translates to CASSLVAGVKAGELFF.

This clonotype was observed a handful of times. The chain employs TRBV5-1 and TRBJ2-7; 12 positions match TRBD2. From germline, CDR1 is SGHRS and CDR2 YFSETQ. This CDR3 spans 16 amino acids. Trimming cost V 0 bases and J 6 bases; bases outside gene matches: 7. The CDR3 sequence is CASSLGLAGVGPEQYF. The DNA of the CDR3 is TGCGCCAGCAGCTTGGGACTAGCGGGAGTTGGCCCCGAGCAGTACTTC.

V is TRBV7-9 and J is TRBJ1-3; D uncertain. CDR1 is SEHNR, CDR2 FQNEAQ, per germline (reference sequence). This CDR3 contains 12 residues. The ends were cut back, 7 bases at V and 3 bases at J, with 7 bases in the middle. CDR3 DNA sequence: TGTGCCAGCAACCCGGGTGGAAACACCATATATTTT. Protein product: CASNPGGNTIYF.

This clonotype was counted at least ten times. The V call is TRBV7-2, the J call TRBJ2-7; unclear D gene. The V end lost 5 bases, the J end lost 6 bases, and 11 bases lay between the germline ends. The CDR3 spans 12 residues. Germline-derived CDR1 and CDR2 are SGHTA and FQGNSA. DNA of the CDR3: TGTGCCAGCAGCGCCTATCTGGGCGAGCAGTACTTC. Translating it yields CASSAYLGEQYF.

V is TRBV7-9 and J is TRBJ1-1; 8 bases agree with TRBD1. Trimming removed 1 base from V and 1 base from J; junction bases left unmatched: 5. This CDR3 region has 16 residues. Germline V gives CDR1 SEHNR, CDR2 FQNEAQ (reference sequence). The CDR3 loop reads CASSLGAGGANTEAFF. The CDR3 DNA sequence: TGTGCCAGCAGCTTAGGGGCAGGGGGCGCGAACACTGAAGCTTTCTTT.

This clonotype was counted a few times. The J gene is TRBJ1-6, the V gene TRBV20-1; TRBD1 agrees at 8 bases. CDR1 is DFQATT, CDR2 SNEGSKA, per germline (reference sequence). V gave up 5 bases and J gave up 6 bases; unmatched junction bases: 3. The length of the CDR3 is 13 residues. In DNA, the CDR3 is TGCAGTGCTCCCGGACAGGGTAATTCACCCCTCCACTTT. It yields the protein CSAPGQGNSPLHF.

This clonotype was detected only a few times. The rearrangement joins TRBV9 to TRBJ1-1; tentative D call: TRBD1 (5 bases). V was trimmed by 4 bases and J by 1 base, leaving 11 bases between them. This CDR3 is 14 amino acids long. Germline V gives CDR1 SGDLS, CDR2 YYNGEE. The CDR3 protein is CASSWGSENTEAFF. The CDR3, as DNA: TGTGCCAGCAGCTGGGGGTCAGAGAACACTGAAGCTTTCTTT.

This chain uses TRBV5-6 with TRBJ2-5; the D gene is possibly TRBD1 (6 bases). Looked up from germline, CDR1 is SGHDT and CDR2 is YYEEEE. The CDR3 is made up of 14 amino acids. The V gene lost 4 bases and the J gene lost 5 bases, with 15 bases spanning the gap. The CDR3 DNA is TGTGCCAGCAGCCAAGAGGCAGGGGTTGAGACCCAGTACTTC. Protein: CASSQEAGVETQYF.

This clonotype was recorded a few times. This chain connects TRBV7-9 to TRBJ2-7; 8 bases agree with TRBD2. CDR3 length: 12 amino acids. Per the germline V gene, CDR1 is SEHNR and CDR2 is FQNEAQ (reference sequence). The ends lost 11 bases at V and 4 bases at J; junction bases unmatched: 7. CDR3 in amino acids: CAAGTRSYEQYF. CDR3 nucleotide sequence: TGTGCCGCGGGGACTAGGAGTTACGAGCAGTACTTC. Full variable domain (missing parts from reference TRBV7-9 and TRBJ2-7): DTGVSQNPRHKITKRGQNVTFRCDPISEHNRLYWYRQTLGQGPEFLTYFQNEAQLEKSRLLSDRFSAERPKGSFSTLEIQRTEQGDSAMYLCAAGTRSYEQYFGPGTRLTVT.

The chain uses TRBV7-9 and TRBJ1-6; 10 bases line up with TRBD1. Germline-derived CDR1 and CDR2 are SEHNR and FQNEAQ (reference sequence). V was pared by 5 bases and J by 5 bases, with 6 bases of the junction left unmatched. This CDR3 contains 16 residues. CDR3 DNA sequence: TGTGCCAGCAGCCGACGACAGGGGGCTGATAATTCACCCCTCCACTTT. Encoded protein: CASSRRQGADNSPLHF. The whole variable domain, filled in from reference TRBV7-9 and TRBJ1-6, reads DTGVSQNPRHKITKRGQNVTFRCDPISEHNRLYWYRQTLGQGPEFLTYFQNEAQLEKSRLLSDRFSAERPKGSFSTLEIQRTEQGDSAMYLCASSRRQGADNSPLHFGNGTRLTVT.

The chain employs TRBV29-1 and TRBJ1-2; TRBD1 matches 8 bases. The CDR3 is 14 residues long. J was trimmed by 7 bases and V by 0 bases; bases with no gene match: 7. Germline loops: CDR1 SQVTM, CDR2 ANQGSEA. CDR3 sequence reads: CSVEDPGGAGGYTF. The DNA for the CDR3 is TGCAGCGTTGAAGATCCAGGGGGCGCAGGTGGCTACACCTTC.

V gene TRBV20-1 combines with J gene TRBJ1-6; perhaps TRBD1 as D (6 bases). The CDR3 is 15 amino acids. V was cut by 6 bases and J by 6 bases, with 18 bases left in between. CDR1 is DFQATT and CDR2 is SNEGSKA in the germline V gene (reference sequence). As DNA, the CDR3 is TGCAGTGCGAGGGTGGGGGGCGAGGGTAATTCACCCCTCCACTTT. It yields the protein CSARVGGEGNSPLHF.

In its sample, this clonotype was seen once. The chain links TRBV7-8 to TRBJ1-2; D not resolved. CDR3 size: 14 residues. In germline, CDR1 is SGHVS, CDR2 FQNEAQ. V shed 6 bases and J shed 4 bases, with 15 bases lying between them. CDR3 loop: CASSELTQSYGYTF. The DNA for the CDR3 is TGTGCCAGCAGTGAATTAACCCAGAGCTATGGCTACACCTTC. The full variable domain, rest sourced from reference TRBV7-8 and TRBJ1-2, is GAGVSQSPRYKVAKRGQDVALRCDPISGHVSLFWYQQALGQGPEFLTYFQNEAQLDKSGLPSDRFFAERPEGSVSTLKIQRTQQEDSAVYLCASSELTQSYGYTFGSGTRLTVV.

V usage is TRBV25-1 and J usage is TRBJ2-7, with TRBD2 identical over 7 bases. Germline CDR1 MGHDK, CDR2 SYGVNS. After removal of 1 base from V and 3 bases from J, the junction contained 6 bases not matched to a gene. This CDR3 spans 15 amino acids. CDR3: CASSEWPSGDYEQYF. In DNA form, the CDR3 reads TGTGCCAGCAGTGAATGGCCTAGCGGAGACTACGAGCAGTACTTC.

This clonotype was counted at least ten times. The chain is built from TRBV7-6 and TRBJ2-5; D is perhaps TRBD2 (6 bases). This CDR3 is 15 amino acids long. The V gene's germline CDR1 is SGHVS and CDR2 FNYEAQ. The ends were cut back, 5 bases at V and 5 bases at J, with 18 bases in the middle. For the CDR3, the DNA is TGTGCCAGCAGCCCTGGACGCGGGACCCAGGAGACCCAGTACTTC. Translation: CASSPGRGTQETQYF.

The genes are TRBV4-1 and TRBJ1-2; TRBD1 matches 7 bases. This CDR3 comprises 15 residues. From germline, CDR1 is MGHRA and CDR2 YSYEKL. V was pared by 3 bases and J by 0 bases, with 4 bases of the junction left unmatched. CDR3 DNA: TGCGCCAGCAGCCAGGAGACAGGGACTAACTATGGCTACACCTTC. Protein: CASSQETGTNYGYTF.

The chain links TRBV5-1 to TRBJ1-2; the D gene is possibly TRBD1 (5 bases). V lost 5 bases and J lost 10, with 18 bases in between. The length of the CDR3 is 13 residues. Germline V gene sequence: CDR1 SGHRS, CDR2 YFSETQ. The CDR3 reads CASRGIGPGYYTF. CDR3 in DNA: TGCGCCAGCAGGGGAATAGGCCCAGGGTACTACACCTTC.

The genes are TRBV15 and TRBJ2-5, with TRBD1 as a possible D gene (6 bases). The CDR3 extends over 14 amino acids. Germline V gene lookup returns CDR1 LNHNV and CDR2 YYDKDF (reference sequence). Deletions cut 5 bases from V and 4 bases from J, with 14 bases between. Here the CDR3 DNA reads TGTGCCACCAGCCAGGGGACCGGCGGAGAGACCCAGTACTTC. Translating gives CATSQGTGGETQYF.

The V call is TRBV6-5, the J call TRBJ2-5; D remains ambiguous. The CDR3 loop spans 14 amino acids. Germline V gene lookup returns CDR1 MNHEY and CDR2 SVGAGI. V shed 1 base and J shed 2 bases, with 8 bases lying between them. This CDR3 is CASSYYGEQETQYF. In nucleotides, the CDR3 is TGTGCCAGCAGTTACTACGGCGAACAAGAGACCCAGTACTTC.

This clonotype was detected once. This may be a read error, as it is one base from a much larger clone. The rearrangement uses TRBV7-8 and TRBJ2-7; 13 bases are a match to TRBD2. The V segment lost 1 base and the J segment 2 bases; nucleotides outside the gene matches: 2. The germline V gene has CDR1 SGHVS and CDR2 FQNEAQ. CDR3 length: 16 residues. In DNA form, the CDR3 reads TGTGCCAGCAGCTTAGGGACTAGCGGGAGCCCCTACGAGCAGTACTTC. It encodes CASSLGTSGSPYEQYF.

J is TRBJ2-5 and V is TRBV20-1; TRBD2 agrees at 8 bases. The DNA matches TRBJ2-1 better at its end, which makes the J call doubtful. CDR3 length: 13 amino acids. CDR1 and CDR2 from the germline V gene are DFQATT and SNEGSKA (reference sequence). CDR3 nucleotides: TGCAGTGCTAGTCAGGCGGGGGGCAATGAGCAGTTCTTC. Translation gives CSASQAGGNEQFF.

The table lists this clonotype with a few counts. The V gene is TRBV7-9, the J gene TRBJ2-5; maybe TRBD2 (6 bases). Between the trimmed V and J ends, which lost 3 bases and 3 bases, there was a span of 14 bases. CDR3 length equals 15 residues. Germline CDR1 reads SEHNR; CDR2 reads FQNEAQ (reference sequence). The CDR3 DNA is TGTGCCAGCAGCTTGCCGGGGGAGACAGAAGAGACCCAGTACTTC. Residues: CASSLPGETEETQYF.

Ten or more counts support this clonotype. The rearrangement uses TRBV5-1 and TRBJ1-6, with 8 bases fitting TRBD1. Germline CDR1 SGHRS, CDR2 YFSETQ. The junction had 4 bases not matched to a gene; V was cut back by 3 bases and J by 8 bases. The CDR3 length is 14 residues. As DNA, the CDR3 is TGCGCCAGCAGCTGGGGGACAGGAGATTCACCCCTCCACTTT. It yields the protein CASSWGTGDSPLHF.

To note about this clonotype: This may be a read error: a much more frequent sequence differs by one nucleotide. The genes are TRBV20-1 and TRBJ1-6, with a tentative D call TRBD1 (6 bases). Germline-derived CDR1 and CDR2 are DFQATT and SNEGSKA (reference sequence). CDR3 size: 15 residues. The V and J ends lost 3 bases and 7 bases respectively, with 16 bases between them. The CDR3 protein is CSASLRGQRNSPLHF. Written as DNA, the CDR3 is TGCAGTGCTAGCCTACGAGGACAGCGCAATTCACCCCTCCACTTT.

The V gene is TRBV29-1, the J gene TRBJ1-2, with TRBD1 matching over 10 bases. V shed 8 bases and J 3 bases; nucleotides not matched to a gene: 3. This CDR3 spans 12 amino acids. Germline-derived CDR1 and CDR2 are SQVTM and ANQGSEA. CDR3 residues: CSTTGGYYGYTF. The CDR3 DNA follows: TGCAGCACGACAGGGGGCTACTATGGCTACACCTTC. Variable domain in full (rest from reference TRBV29-1 and TRBJ1-2): SAVISQKPSRDICQRGTSLTIQCQVDSQVTMMFWYRQQPGQSLTLIATANQGSEATYESGFVIDKFPISRPNLTFSTLTVSNMSPEDSSIYLCSTTGGYYGYTFGSGTRLTVV.

This clonotype showed up many times. The chain has TRBV29-1 and TRBJ2-7, with 11 bases aligning to TRBD1. Germline CDR1 and CDR2: SQVTM and ANQGSEA. Trimming cost V 5 bases and J 5 bases; bases outside gene matches: 8. The CDR3 has 14 residues. The CDR3 is CSVTDRGRSNEQYF. The DNA for the CDR3 is TGCAGCGTTACGGACAGGGGGCGCAGTAACGAGCAGTACTTC.

This clonotype was counted between two and nine times. The chain carries TRBV19 and TRBJ2-7; TRBD1 or TRBD2 may be the D gene (5 bases each). Looked up from germline, CDR1 is LNHDA and CDR2 is SQIVND (reference sequence). The CDR3 spans 15 residues. V gave up 5 bases and J gave up 2 bases, with 16 bases separating them. The CDR3 nucleotides are TGTGCCAGTAGTGTGGACCGGGACGGGGCCTACGAGCAGTACTTC. It yields the protein CASSVDRDGAYEQYF. Combining the CDR3 with reference TRBV19 and TRBJ2-7 gives the whole variable domain DGGITQSPKYLFRKEGQNVTLSCEQNLNHDAMYWYRQDPGQGLRLIYYSQIVNDFQKGDIAEGYSVSREKKESFPLTVTSAQKNPTAFYLCASSVDRDGAYEQYFGPGTRLTVT.